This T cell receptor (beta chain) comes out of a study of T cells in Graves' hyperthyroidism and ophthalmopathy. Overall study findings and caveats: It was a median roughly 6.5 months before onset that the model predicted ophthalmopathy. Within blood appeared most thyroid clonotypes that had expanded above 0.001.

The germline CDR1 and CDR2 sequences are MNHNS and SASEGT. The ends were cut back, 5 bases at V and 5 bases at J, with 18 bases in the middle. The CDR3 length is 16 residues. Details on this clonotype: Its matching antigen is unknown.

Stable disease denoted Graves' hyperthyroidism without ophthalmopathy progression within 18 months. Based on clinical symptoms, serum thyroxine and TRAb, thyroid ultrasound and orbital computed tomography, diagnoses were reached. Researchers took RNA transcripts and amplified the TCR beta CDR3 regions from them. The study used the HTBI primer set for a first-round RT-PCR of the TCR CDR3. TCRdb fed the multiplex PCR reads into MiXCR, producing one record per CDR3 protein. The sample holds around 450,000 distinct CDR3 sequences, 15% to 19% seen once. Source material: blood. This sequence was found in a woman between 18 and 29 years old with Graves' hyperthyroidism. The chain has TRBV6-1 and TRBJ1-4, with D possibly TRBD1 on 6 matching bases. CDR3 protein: CASSTGTPHPNEKLFF. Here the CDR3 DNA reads TGTGCCAGCAGTACCGGGACACCACACCCAAATGAAAAACTGTTTTTT.